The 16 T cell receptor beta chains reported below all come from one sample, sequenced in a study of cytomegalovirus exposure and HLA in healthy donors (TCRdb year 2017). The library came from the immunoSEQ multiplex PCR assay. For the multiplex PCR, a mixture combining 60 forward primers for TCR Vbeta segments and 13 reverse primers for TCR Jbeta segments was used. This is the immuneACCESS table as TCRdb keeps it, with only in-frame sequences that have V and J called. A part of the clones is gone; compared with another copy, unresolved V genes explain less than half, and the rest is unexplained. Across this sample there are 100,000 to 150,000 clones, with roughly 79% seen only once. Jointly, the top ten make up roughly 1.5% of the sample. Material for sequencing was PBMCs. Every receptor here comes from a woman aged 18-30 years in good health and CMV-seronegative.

CDR3 bases: TGTGCCAGCAGTCCCCTACGGCGGGAGTCGTACGAGCAGTACTTC. It translates to CASSPLRRESYEQYF. The chain uses TRBV27 and TRBJ2-7, with TRBD2 matching 7 bases. CDR1 MNHEY and CDR2 SMNVEV come from the germline V gene (reference sequence). V shed 5 bases and J 4 bases; nucleotides not matched to a gene: 11. The CDR3 is 15 residues long.

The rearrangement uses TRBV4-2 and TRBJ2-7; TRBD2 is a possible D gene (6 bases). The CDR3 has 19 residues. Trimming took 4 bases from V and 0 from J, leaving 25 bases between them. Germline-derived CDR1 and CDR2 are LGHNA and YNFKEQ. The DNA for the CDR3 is TGTGCCAGCAGCCGGGTGGCTGGCGTAAAAGCCGGGAGCTCCTACGAGCAGTACTTC. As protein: CASSRVAGVKAGSSYEQYF.

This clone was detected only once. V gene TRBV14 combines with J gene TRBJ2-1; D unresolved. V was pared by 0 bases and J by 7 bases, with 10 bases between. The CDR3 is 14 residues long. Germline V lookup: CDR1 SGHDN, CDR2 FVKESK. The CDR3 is CASSQEYYLNEQFF. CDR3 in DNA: TGTGCCAGCAGCCAAGAATACTACCTAAATGAGCAGTTCTTC.

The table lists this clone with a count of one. CDR3 in DNA: TGCGCCAGCAGCCTTACGAGGACCGGGGAGCTGTTTTTT. Its protein is CASSLTRTGELFF. The chain employs TRBV5-1 and TRBJ2-2; no reliable D call. This CDR3 is 13 amino acids long. The germline V gene encodes CDR1 SGHRS and CDR2 YFSETQ. Deletions cut 4 bases from V and 5 bases from J, with 9 bases between.

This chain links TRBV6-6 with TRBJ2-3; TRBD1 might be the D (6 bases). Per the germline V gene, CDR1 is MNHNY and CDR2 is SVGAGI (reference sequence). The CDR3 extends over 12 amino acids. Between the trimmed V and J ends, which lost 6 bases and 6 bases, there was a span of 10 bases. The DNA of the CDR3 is TGTGCCAGCAGGGGGGCCCCCGATACGCAGTATTTT. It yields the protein CASRGAPDTQYF.

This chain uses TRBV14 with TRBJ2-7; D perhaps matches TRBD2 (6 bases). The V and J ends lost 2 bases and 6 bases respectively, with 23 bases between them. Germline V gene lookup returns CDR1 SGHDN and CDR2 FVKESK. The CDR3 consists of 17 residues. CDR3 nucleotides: TGTGCCAGCAGCCAATTAGGATTCGCGGGGCCCCCGGGCGAGCAGTACTTC. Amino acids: CASSQLGFAGPPGEQYF.

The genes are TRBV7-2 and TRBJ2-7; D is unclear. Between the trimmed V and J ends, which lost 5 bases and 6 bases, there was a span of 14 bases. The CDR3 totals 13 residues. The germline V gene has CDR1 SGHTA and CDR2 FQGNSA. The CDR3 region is CASSLLPFGEQYF. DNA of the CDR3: TGTGCCAGCAGCCTTCTCCCCTTCGGCGAGCAGTACTTC.

As DNA, the CDR3 is TGTGCCTGGACGGGGGGAACCTATAATTCACCCCTCCACTTT. It yields the protein CAWTGGTYNSPLHF. The chain is built from TRBV30 and TRBJ1-6; TRBD1 is a possible D gene (5 bases). Trimming left V 4 bases short and J 2 bases short, with 9 bases between. Germline V gene sequence: CDR1 GTSNPN, CDR2 SVGIG (reference sequence). This CDR3 spans 14 amino acids.

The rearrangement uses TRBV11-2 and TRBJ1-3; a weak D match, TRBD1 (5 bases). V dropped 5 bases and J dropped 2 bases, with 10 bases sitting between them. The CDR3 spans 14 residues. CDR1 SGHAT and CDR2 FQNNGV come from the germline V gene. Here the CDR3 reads CASSLTGPGNTIYF. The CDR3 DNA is TGTGCCAGCAGCCTAACAGGTCCTGGAAACACCATATATTTT.

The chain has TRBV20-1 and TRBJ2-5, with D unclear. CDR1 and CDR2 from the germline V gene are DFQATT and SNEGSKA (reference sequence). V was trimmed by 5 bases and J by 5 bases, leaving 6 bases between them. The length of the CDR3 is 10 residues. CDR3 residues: CSAGPETQYF. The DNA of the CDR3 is TGCAGTGCTGGCCCGGAGACCCAGTACTTC.

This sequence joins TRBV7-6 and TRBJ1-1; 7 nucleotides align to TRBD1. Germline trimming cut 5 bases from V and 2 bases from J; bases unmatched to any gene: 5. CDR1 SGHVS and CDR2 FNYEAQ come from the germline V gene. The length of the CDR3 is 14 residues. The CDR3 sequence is CASSLGQPNTEAFF. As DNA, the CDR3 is TGTGCCAGCAGCCTGGGACAGCCAAACACTGAAGCTTTCTTT.

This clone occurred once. The CDR3 spells CASSFAGQSYEQYF. CDR3 nucleotide sequence: TGTGCCAGCAGCTTCGCTGGACAGAGCTACGAGCAGTACTTC. The rearrangement links TRBV5-8 to TRBJ2-7; D possibly corresponds to TRBD1 (6 bases). The ends were cut back, 2 bases at V and 3 bases at J, with 12 bases in the middle. Germline lookup yields CDR1 SGHTS and CDR2 YDEGEE. The CDR3 extends over 14 amino acids.

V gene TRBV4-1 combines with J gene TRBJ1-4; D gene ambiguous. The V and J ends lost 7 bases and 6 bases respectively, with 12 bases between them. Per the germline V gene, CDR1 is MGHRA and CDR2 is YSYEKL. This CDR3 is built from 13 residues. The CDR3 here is CASKGEGDEKLFF. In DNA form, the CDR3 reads TGCGCCAGCAAGGGAGAGGGTGATGAAAAACTGTTTTTT.

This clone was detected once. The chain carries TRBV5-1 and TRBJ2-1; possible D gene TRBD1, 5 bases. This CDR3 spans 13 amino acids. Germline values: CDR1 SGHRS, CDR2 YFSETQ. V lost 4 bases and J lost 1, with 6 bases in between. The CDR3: CASSQGSYNEQFF. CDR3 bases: TGCGCCAGCAGCCAGGGATCCTACAATGAGCAGTTCTTC.

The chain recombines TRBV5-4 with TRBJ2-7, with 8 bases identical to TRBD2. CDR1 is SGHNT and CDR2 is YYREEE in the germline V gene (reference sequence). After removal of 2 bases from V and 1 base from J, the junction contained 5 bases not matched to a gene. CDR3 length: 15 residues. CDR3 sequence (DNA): TGTGCCAGCAGCTTCCCCAGCGGGAGTTCCTACGAGCAGTACTTC. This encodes CASSFPSGSSYEQYF.

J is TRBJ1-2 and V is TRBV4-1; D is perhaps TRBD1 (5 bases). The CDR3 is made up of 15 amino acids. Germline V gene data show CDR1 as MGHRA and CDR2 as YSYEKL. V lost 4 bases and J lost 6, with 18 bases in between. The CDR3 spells CASSPSAGPQNGYTF. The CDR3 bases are TGCGCCAGCAGCCCCTCAGCGGGGCCCCAGAATGGCTACACCTTC.